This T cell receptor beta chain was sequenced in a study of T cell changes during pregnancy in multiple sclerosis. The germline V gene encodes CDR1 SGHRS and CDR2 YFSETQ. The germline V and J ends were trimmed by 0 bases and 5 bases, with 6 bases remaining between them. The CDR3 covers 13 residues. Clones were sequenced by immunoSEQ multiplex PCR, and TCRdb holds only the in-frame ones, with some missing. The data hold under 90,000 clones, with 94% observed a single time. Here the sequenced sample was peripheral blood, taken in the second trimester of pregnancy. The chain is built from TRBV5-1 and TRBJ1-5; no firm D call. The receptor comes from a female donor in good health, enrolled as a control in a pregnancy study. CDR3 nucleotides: TGCGCCAGCAGCTTGGCCTCGGATCAGCCCCAGCATTTT. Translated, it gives CASSLASDQPQHF.